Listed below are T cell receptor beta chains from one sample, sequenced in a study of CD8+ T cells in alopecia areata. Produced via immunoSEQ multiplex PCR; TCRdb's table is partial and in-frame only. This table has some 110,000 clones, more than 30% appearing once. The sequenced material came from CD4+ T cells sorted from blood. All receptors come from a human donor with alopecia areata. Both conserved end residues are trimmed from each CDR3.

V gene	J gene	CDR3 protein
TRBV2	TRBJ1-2	ASRTDRNYGYT
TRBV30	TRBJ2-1	AWSVLGLAGYNEQF
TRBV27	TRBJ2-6	ASSKGNEANVLT
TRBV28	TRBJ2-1	ASRRSGAAYNEQF
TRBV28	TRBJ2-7	ASSSLRDSSSYEQY
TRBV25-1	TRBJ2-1	ASRKTGGNEQF
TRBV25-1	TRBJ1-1	ASSGGTGAQAF
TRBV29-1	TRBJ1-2	SVLGRDYGYT
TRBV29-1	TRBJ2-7	SATLTAANYEQY
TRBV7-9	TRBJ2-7	ASSFTASGVFSYEQY
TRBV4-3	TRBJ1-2	ASSQGAGRAGYT
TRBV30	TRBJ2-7	AWDPGLPFGEQY
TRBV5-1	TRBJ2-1	ASSAKTSGNNEQF
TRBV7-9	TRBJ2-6	ASSLLQGNSGANVLT
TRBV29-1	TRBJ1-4	SAKGFRGINEKLF
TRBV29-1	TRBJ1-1	SVGGSPNTEAF
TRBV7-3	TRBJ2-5	ASSPSPRGGGGETQY
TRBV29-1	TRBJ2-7	SVGTYEQY
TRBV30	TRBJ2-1	AWSWASGSYNEQF
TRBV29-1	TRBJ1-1	SVEGQNTEAF
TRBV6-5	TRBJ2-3	ASSTPGQGKNTQY
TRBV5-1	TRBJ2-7	ASSLAFRTTGLAGGYYEQY
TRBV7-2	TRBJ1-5	ASSSTGPRNNQPQH
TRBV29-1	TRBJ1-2	SVVTGSRGYT
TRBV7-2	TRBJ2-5	ASSFHRQETQY
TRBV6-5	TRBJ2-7	ASSYSRAYEQY
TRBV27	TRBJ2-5	ASSSRTSGETQY